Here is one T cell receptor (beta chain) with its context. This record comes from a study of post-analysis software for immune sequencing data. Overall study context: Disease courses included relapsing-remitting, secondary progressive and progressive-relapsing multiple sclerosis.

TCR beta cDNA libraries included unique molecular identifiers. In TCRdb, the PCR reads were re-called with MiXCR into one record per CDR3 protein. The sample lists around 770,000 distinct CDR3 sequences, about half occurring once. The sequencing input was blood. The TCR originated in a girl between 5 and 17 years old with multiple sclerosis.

The CDR3 DNA reads as TGCGCCAGCAGCCGGGGCCTACGGGGGTTCCCACAATCAGATGAGCAGTTCTTC. This translates into CASSRGLRGFPQSDEQFF. This chain connects TRBV4-1 to TRBJ2-1, with a weak D call TRBD2 (6 bases). Per germline, CDR1 MGHRA and CDR2 YSYEKL. The CDR3 has 18 residues. V was pared by 4 bases and J by 8 bases, with 27 bases between.